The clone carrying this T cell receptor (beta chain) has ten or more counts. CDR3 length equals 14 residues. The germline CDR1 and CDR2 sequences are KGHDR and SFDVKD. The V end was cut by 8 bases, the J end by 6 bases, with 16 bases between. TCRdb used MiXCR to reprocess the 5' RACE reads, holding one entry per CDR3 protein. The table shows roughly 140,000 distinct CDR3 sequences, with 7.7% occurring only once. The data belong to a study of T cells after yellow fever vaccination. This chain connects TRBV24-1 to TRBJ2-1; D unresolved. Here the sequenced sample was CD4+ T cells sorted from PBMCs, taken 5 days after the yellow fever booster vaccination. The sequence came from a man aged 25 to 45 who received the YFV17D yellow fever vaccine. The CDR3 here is CATTGPGISNEQFF. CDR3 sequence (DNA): TGTGCCACCACCGGTCCAGGCATTTCCAATGAGCAGTTCTTC.